The clone carrying this TCR beta chain was observed at least ten times. Its antigen is unidentified. The sample belongs to a study of T cell repertoires in cytomegalovirus infection. Study summary: Indicated by public TCR beta signatures were CMV infection and matching HLA type. Study-level results: Based on cumulative public TCR beta family frequency, carriers of CMV plus the relevant HLA were identified. Dominating the ex vivo response were HLA-C-restricted CMV-specific TCR beta clonotypes.

Per germline, CDR1 LNHDA and CDR2 SQIVND (reference sequence). Germline trimming cut 3 bases from V and 5 bases from J; bases unmatched to any gene: 8. The CDR3 has 15 residues. TCRdb independently ran MiXCR on the reads; one entry per CDR3 protein. The top ten hold 3.5% to 4.5% of the sample, which has about 320,000 distinct CDR3 sequences, 8% to 9.5% seen once. V usage is TRBV19 and J usage is TRBJ2-5, with 8 bases matching TRBD1. The clonotype originates from a human donor in good health (CMV status not recorded). Some clones in this sample may be carry-over from other donors' samples. Sequences were obtained from PBMCs. The CDR3 protein is CASSIQGALGETQYF. The CDR3 bases are TGTGCCAGTAGTATCCAGGGGGCTTTGGGGGAGACCCAGTACTTC. Drawing the rest from reference TRBV19 and TRBJ2-5, the complete variable domain is DGGITQSPKYLFRKEGQNVTLSCEQNLNHDAMYWYRQDPGQGLRLIYYSQIVNDFQKGDIAEGYSVSREKKESFPLTVTSAQKNPTAFYLCASSIQGALGETQYFGPGTRLLVL.